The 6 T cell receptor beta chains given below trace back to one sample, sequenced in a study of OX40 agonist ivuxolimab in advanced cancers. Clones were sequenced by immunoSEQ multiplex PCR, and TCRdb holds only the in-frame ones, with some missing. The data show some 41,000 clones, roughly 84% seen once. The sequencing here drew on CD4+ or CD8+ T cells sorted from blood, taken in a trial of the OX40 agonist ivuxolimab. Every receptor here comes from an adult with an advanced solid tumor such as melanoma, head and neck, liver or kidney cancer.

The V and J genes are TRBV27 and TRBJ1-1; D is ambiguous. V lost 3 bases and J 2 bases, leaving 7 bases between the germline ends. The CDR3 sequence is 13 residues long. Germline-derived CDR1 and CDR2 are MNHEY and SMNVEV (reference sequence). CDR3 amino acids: CASSFAANTEAFF. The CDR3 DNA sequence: TGTGCCAGCAGTTTTGCTGCTAACACTGAAGCTTTCTTT.

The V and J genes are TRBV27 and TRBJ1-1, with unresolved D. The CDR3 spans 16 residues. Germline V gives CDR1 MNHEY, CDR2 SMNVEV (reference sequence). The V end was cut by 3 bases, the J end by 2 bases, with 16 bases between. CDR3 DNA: TGTGCCAGCAGTTTTATATCCATCGGGCCCAACACTGAAGCTTTCTTT. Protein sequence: CASSFISIGPNTEAFF.

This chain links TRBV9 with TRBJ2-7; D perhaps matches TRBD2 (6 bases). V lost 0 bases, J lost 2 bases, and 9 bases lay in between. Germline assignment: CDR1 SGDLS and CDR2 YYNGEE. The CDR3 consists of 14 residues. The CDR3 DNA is TGTGCCAGCAGCGTAGCTAGCGATGCCTACGAGCAGTACTTC. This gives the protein CASSVASDAYEQYF.

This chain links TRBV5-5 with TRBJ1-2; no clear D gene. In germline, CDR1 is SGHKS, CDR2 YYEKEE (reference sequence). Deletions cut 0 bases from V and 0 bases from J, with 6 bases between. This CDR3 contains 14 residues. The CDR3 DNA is TGTGCCAGCAGCTTGGTAAGAGCTAACTATGGCTACACCTTC. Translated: CASSLVRANYGYTF.

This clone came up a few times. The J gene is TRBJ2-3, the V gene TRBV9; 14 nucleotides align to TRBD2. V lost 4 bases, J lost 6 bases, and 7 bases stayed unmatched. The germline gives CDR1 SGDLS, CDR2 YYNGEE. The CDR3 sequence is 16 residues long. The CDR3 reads CASSSTSGGAADTQYF. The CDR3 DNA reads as TGTGCCAGCAGCTCGACTAGCGGGGGGGCAGCGGATACGCAGTATTTT.

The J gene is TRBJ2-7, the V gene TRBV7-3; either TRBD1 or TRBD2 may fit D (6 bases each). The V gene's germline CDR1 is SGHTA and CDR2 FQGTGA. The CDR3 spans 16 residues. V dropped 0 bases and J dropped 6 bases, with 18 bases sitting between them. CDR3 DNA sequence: TGTGCCAGCAGCTTAACCCCCGGGGGCGAGGGGGGCGAGCAGTACTTC. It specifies CASSLTPGGEGGEQYF.